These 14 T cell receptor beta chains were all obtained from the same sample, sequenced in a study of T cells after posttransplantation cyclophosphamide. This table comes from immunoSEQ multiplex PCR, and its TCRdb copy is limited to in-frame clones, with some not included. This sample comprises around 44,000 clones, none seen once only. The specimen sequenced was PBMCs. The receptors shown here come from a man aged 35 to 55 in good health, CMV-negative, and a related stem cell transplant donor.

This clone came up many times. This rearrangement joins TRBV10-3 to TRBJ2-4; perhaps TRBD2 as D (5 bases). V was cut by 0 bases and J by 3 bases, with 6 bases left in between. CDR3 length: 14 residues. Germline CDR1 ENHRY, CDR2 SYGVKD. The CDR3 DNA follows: TGTGCCATCAGTGAGTCAGCGGACAAAAACATTCAGTACTTC. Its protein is CAISESADKNIQYF.

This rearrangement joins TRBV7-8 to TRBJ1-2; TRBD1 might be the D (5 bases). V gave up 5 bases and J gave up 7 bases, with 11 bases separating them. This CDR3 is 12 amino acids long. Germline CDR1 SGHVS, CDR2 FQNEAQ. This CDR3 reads CASSLGGGGYTF. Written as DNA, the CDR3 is TGTGCCAGCAGCCTTGGGGGAGGTGGCTACACCTTC.

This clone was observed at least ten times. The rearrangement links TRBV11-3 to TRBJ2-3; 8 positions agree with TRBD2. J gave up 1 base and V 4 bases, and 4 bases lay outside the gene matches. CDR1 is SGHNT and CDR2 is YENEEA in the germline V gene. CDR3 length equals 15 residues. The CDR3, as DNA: TGTGCCAGCAGCTCTAGCGGGTTACGCACAGATACGCAGTATTTT. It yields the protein CASSSSGLRTDTQYF. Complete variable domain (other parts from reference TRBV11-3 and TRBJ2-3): EAGVVQSPRYKIIEKKQPVAFWCNPISGHNTLYWYLQNLGQGPELLIRYENEEAVDDSQLPKDRFSAERLKGVDSTLKIQPAELGDSAVYLCASSSSGLRTDTQYFGPGTRLTVL.

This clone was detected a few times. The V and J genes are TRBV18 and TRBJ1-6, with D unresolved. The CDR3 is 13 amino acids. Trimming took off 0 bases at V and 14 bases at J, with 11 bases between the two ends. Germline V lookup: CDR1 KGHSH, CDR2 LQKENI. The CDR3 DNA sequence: TGTGCCAGCTCACCACCTGGCTCCCTTTCCCTCCACTTT. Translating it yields CASSPPGSLSLHF.

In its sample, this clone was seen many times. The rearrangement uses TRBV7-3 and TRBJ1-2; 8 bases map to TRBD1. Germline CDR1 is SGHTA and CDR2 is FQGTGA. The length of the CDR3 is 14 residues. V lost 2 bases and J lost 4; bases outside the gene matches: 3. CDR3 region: CASSLGQGGYGYTF. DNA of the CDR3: TGTGCCAGCAGCTTAGGACAGGGAGGCTATGGCTACACCTTC.

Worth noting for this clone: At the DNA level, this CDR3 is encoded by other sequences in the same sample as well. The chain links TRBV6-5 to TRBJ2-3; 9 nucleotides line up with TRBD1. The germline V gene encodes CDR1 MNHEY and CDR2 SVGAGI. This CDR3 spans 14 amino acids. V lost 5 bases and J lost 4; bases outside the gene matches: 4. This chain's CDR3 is CASSPRTGADTQYF. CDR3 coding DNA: TGTGCCAGCAGTCCCCGGACAGGGGCAGATACGCAGTATTTT.

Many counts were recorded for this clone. CDR3: CASSLGGLEQFF. The CDR3, as DNA: TGTGCCAGCAGCTTAGGTGGGCTTGAGCAGTTCTTC. The gene calls are TRBV5-4 and TRBJ2-1, with no clear D. Germline values: CDR1 SGHNT, CDR2 YYREEE (reference sequence). The CDR3 runs 12 residues. The V and J ends lost 2 bases and 9 bases respectively, with 9 bases between them.

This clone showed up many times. CDR3 in DNA: TGCGCCAGCAGCCAAGACCTTCAAGTCCTAGTAGCCTCAGATACGCAGTATTTT. Translated, it gives CASSQDLQVLVASDTQYF. The gene calls are TRBV4-1 and TRBJ2-3; D ambiguous. The germline V gene has CDR1 MGHRA and CDR2 YSYEKL. The length of the CDR3 is 18 residues. V dropped 0 bases and J dropped 4 bases, with 20 bases sitting between them.

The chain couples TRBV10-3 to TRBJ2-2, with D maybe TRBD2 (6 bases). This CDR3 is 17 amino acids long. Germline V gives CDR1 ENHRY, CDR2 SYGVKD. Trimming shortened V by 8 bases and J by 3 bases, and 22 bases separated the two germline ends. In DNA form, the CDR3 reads TGTGCCATCGAACGGGAGAGGGCCAGAGCGGACACCGGGGAGCTGTTTTTT. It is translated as CAIERERARADTGELFF.

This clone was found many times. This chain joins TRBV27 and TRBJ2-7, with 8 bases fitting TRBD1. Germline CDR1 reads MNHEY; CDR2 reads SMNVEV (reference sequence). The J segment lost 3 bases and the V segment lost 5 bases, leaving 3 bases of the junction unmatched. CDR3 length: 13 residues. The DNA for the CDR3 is TGTGCCAGCAGTCAACAGGGGGGCTACGAGCAGTACTTC. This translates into CASSQQGGYEQYF.

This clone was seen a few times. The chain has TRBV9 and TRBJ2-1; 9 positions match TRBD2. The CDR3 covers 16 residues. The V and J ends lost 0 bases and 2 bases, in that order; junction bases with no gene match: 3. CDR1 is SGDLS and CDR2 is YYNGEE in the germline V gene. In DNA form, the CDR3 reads TGTGCCAGCAGCGTAGGTAGCGGGGGCCCCTACAATGAGCAGTTCTTC. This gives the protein CASSVGSGGPYNEQFF.

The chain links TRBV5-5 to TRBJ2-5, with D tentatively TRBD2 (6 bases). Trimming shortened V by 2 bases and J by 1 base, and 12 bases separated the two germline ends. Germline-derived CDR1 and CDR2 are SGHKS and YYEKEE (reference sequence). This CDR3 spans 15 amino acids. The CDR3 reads CASSLGGAIQETQYF. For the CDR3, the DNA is TGTGCCAGCAGCTTAGGAGGGGCCATCCAAGAGACCCAGTACTTC.

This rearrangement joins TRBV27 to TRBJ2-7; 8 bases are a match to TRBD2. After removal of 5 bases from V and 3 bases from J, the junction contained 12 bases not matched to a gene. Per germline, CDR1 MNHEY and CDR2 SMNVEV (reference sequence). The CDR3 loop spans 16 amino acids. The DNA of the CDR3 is TGTGCCAGCAGTGCTGACACCGGGACTAGTCTCTACGAGCAGTACTTC. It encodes CASSADTGTSLYEQYF.

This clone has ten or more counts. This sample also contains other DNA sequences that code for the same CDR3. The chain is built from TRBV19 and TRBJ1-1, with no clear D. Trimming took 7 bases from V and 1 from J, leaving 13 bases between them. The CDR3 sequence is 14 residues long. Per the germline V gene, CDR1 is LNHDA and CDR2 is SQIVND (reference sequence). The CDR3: CASTRYDTNTEAFF. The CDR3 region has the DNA TGTGCCAGTACCCGCTATGACACGAACACTGAAGCTTTCTTT.